In this sample, the clone carrying this T cell receptor (beta chain) turned up a few times. Its antigen is not identified. The method was immunoSEQ multiplex PCR; TCRdb's version includes in-frame clones alone and lacks a portion of them. The data contain some 120,000 clones, roughly 86% of them singletons. The sample is drawn from a study of T cell responses to AZD1222 COVID-19 vaccine. Points from the study as a whole: Reports indicate that nearly half of spike-specific TCRs are directed at unmutated variant regions. There were vaccine-associated CD4 TCRs across spike, dominant at 160-218 and 743-854. Repertoires were sampled only after the peak T cell response. Mostly white British, mostly female donors; authors suggested clonal diversity may be underestimated.

Germline V gene data show CDR1 as MGHRA and CDR2 as YSYEKL. The CDR3 totals 15 residues. Trimming pared 4 bases from V and 1 base from J, leaving 11 bases between. This specimen consisted of peripheral blood, obtained 28 days after the second AZD1222 dose. The genes are TRBV4-1 and TRBJ1-3; TRBD1 is a possible D gene (5 bases). The origin of this receptor is an adult who received the AZD1222 COVID-19 vaccine. CDR3 in amino acids: CASSPLGLSGNTIYF. The CDR3, as DNA: TGCGCCAGCAGCCCCCTGGGGCTATCTGGAAACACCATATATTTT.